This record covers a single T cell receptor (beta chain). Its matching antigen is unknown. Assay: immunoSEQ multiplex PCR; the TCRdb copy retains only in-frame clones and omits some. The table shows about 98,000 clones, with roughly 87% occurring only once. The donors were members of the validation cohort comprising over 90 subjects, separate from the roughly 730-subject first cohort. This specimen belongs to a study of cytomegalovirus exposure and HLA in healthy donors. Study-wide results and limits: That first-cohort TCR clusters tended to co-occur in the 90 to 150 validation repertoires was found in a later analysis.

The CDR3 spans 14 residues. CDR1 is ENHRY and CDR2 is SYGVKD in the germline V gene. V lost 8 bases and J lost 0, with 12 bases in between. The chain has TRBV10-3 and TRBJ2-3, with D possibly TRBD2 on 6 matching bases. The clonotype was recovered from a young man in good health and CMV-seropositive. The sequenced material came from PBMCs. DNA of the CDR3: TGTGCCATCCGGGACGGGACTAGCACAGATACGCAGTATTTT. It specifies CAIRDGTSTDTQYF.